This T cell receptor (beta chain) came from a study of CD8 T cells in ankylosing spondylitis. General study points: In the blood and synovial fluid of reactive arthritis, some motif variants had been previously reported. Disease-linked clones displayed a CD8+ phenotype and appeared relatively rarely in peripheral blood. Reports say disease-linked clones showed up significantly more in matched ankylosing spondylitis synovial fluid.

Library preparation for TCR beta used quantitative 5'-RACE with molecular barcodes. TCRdb processed the 5' RACE reads anew with MiXCR; each CDR3 protein has one entry. The data hold some 130,000 distinct CDR3 sequences, with about 7% observed a single time. The CDR3 has 13 residues. Germline V gene data show CDR1 as LGHNA and CDR2 as YNFKEQ. The V end was cut by 3 bases, the J end by 4 bases, with 10 bases between. This clonotype was observed many times. The antigen is unknown. The source of this sequence is a female donor with ankylosing spondylitis or in good health (not recorded which). The chain links TRBV4-2 to TRBJ2-7; D is undetermined. Sequencing input: blood, either unsorted or a sorted T cell fraction (not recorded which). The CDR3 sequence is CASSHTTEYEQYF. In nucleotides, the CDR3 is TGTGCCAGCAGCCATACGACGGAATACGAGCAGTACTTC.